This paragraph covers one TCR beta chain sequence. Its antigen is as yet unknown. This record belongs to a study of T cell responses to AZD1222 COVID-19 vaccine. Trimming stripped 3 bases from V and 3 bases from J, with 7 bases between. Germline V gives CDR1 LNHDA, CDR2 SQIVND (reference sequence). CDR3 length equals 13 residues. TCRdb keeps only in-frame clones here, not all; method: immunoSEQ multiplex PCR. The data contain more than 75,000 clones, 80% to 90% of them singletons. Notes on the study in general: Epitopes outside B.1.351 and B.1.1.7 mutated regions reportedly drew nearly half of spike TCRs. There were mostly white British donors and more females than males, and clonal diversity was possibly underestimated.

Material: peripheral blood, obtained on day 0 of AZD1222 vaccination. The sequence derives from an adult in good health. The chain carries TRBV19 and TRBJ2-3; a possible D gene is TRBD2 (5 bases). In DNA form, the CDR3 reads TGTGCCAGTAGTATCGGGATAACAGATACGCAGTATTTT. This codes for CASSIGITDTQYF.